This T cell receptor (beta chain) was found in a study of lymphopenia after photon versus proton radiotherapy. CDR3 length: 14 amino acids. Per germline, CDR1 SEHNR and CDR2 FQNEAQ (reference sequence). V was cut by 1 base and J by 5 bases, with 9 bases left in between. General study results and limits: Proton therapy kept repertoires fairly stable, unlike photons, which gained effector/memory cells. Authors raise, but do not show, better survival with proton therapy. In patients who died, overall survival fell as post-nadir TCR diversity dropped more. Oligoclonal CD8+ Temra expansion after nadir drove photon patients' diversity drop.

Profiled with immunoSEQ multiplex PCR; TCRdb holds only in-frame clones, not every one. The table includes 60,000 or so clones, approximately 90% detected once. Comment on this clone: Its antigen remains unknown.

This chain joins TRBV7-9 and TRBJ2-1, with D tentatively TRBD1 (6 bases). The receptor was isolated from a man older than 75 with esophageal cancer. The sample here was peripheral blood, taken from a patient treated with proton-based radiotherapy. The CDR3 DNA follows: TGTGCCAGCAGCTTAGGAGGGACACACAATGAGCAGTTCTTC. It yields the protein CASSLGGTHNEQFF.